Included here is one T cell receptor beta chain sequence, with context. No antigen is known for it. The sample belongs to a study of a mutant IDH1 vaccine in newly diagnosed glioma. Assay: immunoSEQ multiplex PCR; the TCRdb copy retains only in-frame clones and omits some. This sample has about 56,000 clones; about 80% occur once, and the top ten carry around 5%. V was pared by 4 bases and J by 1 base, with 10 bases between. CDR1 is MNHEY and CDR2 is SMNVEV in the germline V gene (reference sequence). The CDR3 length is 14 residues. Stated time point: week 47, end of study. Each dose delivered 300 ug of mutant IDH1 20-mer peptide subcutaneously with imiquimod.

The source of this sequence is a man aged 50 to 60 with glioma. The input for sequencing was PBMCs, taken from a glioma patient whose treatment included an IDH1 peptide vaccine. The rearrangement joins TRBV27 to TRBJ1-1; D is ambiguous. The CDR3 DNA is TGTGCCAGCAGTTCCCCCGCCGAGAACACTGAAGCTTTCTTT. Its translation: CASSSPAENTEAFF.